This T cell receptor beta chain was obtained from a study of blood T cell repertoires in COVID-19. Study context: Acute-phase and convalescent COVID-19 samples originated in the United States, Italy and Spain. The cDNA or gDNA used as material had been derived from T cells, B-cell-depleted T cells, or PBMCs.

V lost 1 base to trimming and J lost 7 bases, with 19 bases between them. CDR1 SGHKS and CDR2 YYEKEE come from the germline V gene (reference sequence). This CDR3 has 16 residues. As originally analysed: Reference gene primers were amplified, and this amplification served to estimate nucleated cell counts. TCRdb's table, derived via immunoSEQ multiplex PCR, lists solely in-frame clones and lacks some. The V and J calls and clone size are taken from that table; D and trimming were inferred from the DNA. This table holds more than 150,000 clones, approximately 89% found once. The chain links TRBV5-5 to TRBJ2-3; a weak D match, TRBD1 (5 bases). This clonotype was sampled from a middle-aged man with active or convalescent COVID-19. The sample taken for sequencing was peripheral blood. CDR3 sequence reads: CASSLQGGPLRNTQYF. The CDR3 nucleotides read TGTGCCAGCAGCTTGCAGGGTGGGCCCCTCCGAAATACGCAGTATTTT.